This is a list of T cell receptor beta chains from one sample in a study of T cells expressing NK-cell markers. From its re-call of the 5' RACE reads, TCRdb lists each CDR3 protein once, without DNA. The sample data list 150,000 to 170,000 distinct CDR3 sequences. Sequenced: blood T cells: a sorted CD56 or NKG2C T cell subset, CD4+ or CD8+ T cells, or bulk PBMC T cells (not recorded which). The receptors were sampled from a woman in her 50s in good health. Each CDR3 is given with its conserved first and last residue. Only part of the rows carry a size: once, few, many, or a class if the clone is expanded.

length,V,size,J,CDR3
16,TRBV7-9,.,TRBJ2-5,CASSPPRLAGEETQYF
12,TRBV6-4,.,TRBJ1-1,CARGQGNTEAFF
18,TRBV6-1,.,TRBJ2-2,CASSEAGWRAANTGELFF
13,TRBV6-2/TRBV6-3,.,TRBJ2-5,CASTSGFRWTQYF
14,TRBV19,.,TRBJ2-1,CASSPRDSNNEQFF
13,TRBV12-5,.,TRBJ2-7,CASGLGGVYEQYF
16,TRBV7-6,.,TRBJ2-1,CASSLVAVSQYNEQFF
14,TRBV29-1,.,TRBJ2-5,CSAFPLADQETQYF
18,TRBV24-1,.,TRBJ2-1,CATSVEDAGRPMGDEQFF
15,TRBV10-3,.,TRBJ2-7,CAISEGTSRKHEQYF
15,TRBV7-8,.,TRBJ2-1,CASSLSFSGWNEQFF
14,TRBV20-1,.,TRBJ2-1,CSARAIAGRNEQFF
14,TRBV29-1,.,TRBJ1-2,CSIGPGQFNYGYTF
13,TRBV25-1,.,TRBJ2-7,CASSDTGEFEQYF
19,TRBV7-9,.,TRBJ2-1,CASSSPGQGSGSSYNEQFF
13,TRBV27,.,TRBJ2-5,CASSWTGEETQYF
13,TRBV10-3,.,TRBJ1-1,CAIRKAENTEAFF
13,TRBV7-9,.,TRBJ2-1,CASSLSYLDEQFF
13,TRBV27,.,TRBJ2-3,CASSLKAGDTQYF
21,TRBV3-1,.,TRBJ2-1,CASSFQGVPTAEVSSYNEQFF
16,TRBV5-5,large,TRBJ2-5,CASSARTSGHQETQYF
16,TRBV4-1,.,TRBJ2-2,CASSQESGPGTGELFF
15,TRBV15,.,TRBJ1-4,CATSDVTGGNEKLFF
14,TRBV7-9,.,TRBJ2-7,CASSSQGQFYEQYF
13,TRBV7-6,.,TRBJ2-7,CASSLGPTGEQYF
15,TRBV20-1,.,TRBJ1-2,CSAREPDRAVYGYTF
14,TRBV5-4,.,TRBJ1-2,CASSHGRISDGYTF
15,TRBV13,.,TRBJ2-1,CASSGTGREYNEQFF
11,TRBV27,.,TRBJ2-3,CASMMADTQYF
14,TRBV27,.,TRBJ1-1,CASSLTSSGTEAFF
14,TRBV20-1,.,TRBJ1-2,CSARDEQGDYGYTF
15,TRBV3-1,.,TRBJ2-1,CASSQEGGEPDKRFF
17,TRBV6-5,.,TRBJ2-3,CASGTSKIAPSTDTQYF
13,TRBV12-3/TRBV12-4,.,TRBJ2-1,CASSPGLAHEQFF
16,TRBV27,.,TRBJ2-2,CASSLFPRANTGELFF
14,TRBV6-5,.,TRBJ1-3,CASSFSTSGNTIYF
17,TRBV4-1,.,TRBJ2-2,CASSQEVAGGYTGELFF
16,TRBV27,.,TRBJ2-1,CASGRAGTEIYNEQFF
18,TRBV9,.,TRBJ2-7,CASSASPSGPTGPYEQYF
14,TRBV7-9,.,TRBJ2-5,CASSLGAGPETQYF
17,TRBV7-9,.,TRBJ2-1,CASTTLAGEGSYNEQFF
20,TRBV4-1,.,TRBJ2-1,CASSHPPGLAGGSSYNEQFF